This is a list of T cell receptor beta chains from one sample in a study of T cell repertoires in aging, cancer and after chemotherapy. TCRdb passed the multiplex PCR reads through MiXCR, listing each CDR3 protein once. In the table there are about 11,000 distinct CDR3 sequences, 25% to 35% of which are singletons. The material sequenced was blood. The receptors here all came from a human donor in good health. The CDR3 runs from the conserved cysteine through the conserved F or W.

cdr3_aa,j_call,cdr3_length,v_call
CASRAPIGGFGGNTIYF,TRBJ1-3,17,TRBV6-5
CSASGGLAEGDTQYF,TRBJ2-3,15,TRBV20-1
CASSLGLAGGPVNEQFF,TRBJ2-1,17,TRBV7-2
CASSLMGNEQFF,TRBJ2-1,12,TRBV7-2
CASSPWTSGKETQYF,TRBJ2-5,15,TRBV28
CASSAGTENEKLFF,TRBJ1-4,14,TRBV6-1
CASSDWQGANSPLHF,TRBJ1-6,15,TRBV5-1
CASNRAGGTDTQYF,TRBJ2-3,14,TRBV12-3/TRBV12-4
CASSQGPIDYEQYF,TRBJ2-7,14,TRBV5-5
CASSLKLIKTGRKSYEQYF,TRBJ2-7,19,TRBV7-2
CASRRSANEQFF,TRBJ2-1,12,TRBV7-9
CAIPQVPGQQYF,TRBJ2-7,12,TRBV6-1
CAISADGDYGYTF,TRBJ1-2,13,TRBV10-3
CASSPGPDRYNSPLHF,TRBJ1-6,16,TRBV7-2
CASNPRGAYNEQFF,TRBJ2-1,14,TRBV7-2
CSARPAGGSQPWEQFF,TRBJ2-1,16,TRBV20-1
CASSLVRPAGNTIYF,TRBJ1-3,15,TRBV27
CASSYTGLAAETQYF,TRBJ2-5,15,TRBV6-2/TRBV6-3
CASSSPGKGQPQHF,TRBJ1-5,14,TRBV12-3/TRBV12-4
CASSLQGGFSPLHF,TRBJ1-6,14,TRBV12-3/TRBV12-4
CAWNPPGLEAFF,TRBJ1-1,12,TRBV30
CASRAGLPYGYTF,TRBJ1-2,13,TRBV7-2
CASSALLGSDEQFF,TRBJ2-1,14,TRBV9
CASSLGPPNRSQHF,TRBJ1-5,14,TRBV28
CASSLNYGSAHYGYTF,TRBJ1-2,16,TRBV7-9
CSALREAGELFF,TRBJ2-2,12,TRBV20-1
CASSSGPGTEAFF,TRBJ1-1,13,TRBV6-5
CASSLGGSGEQYF,TRBJ2-7,13,TRBV12-3/TRBV12-4
CASSESTYEQYF,TRBJ2-7,12,TRBV10-1
CASSPSGQAGELFF,TRBJ2-2,14,TRBV7-7
CASSIRGTDTQYF,TRBJ2-3,13,TRBV19
CASRTLTGEGLKAFF,TRBJ1-1,15,TRBV6-5
CATTKGRTGGGTDTQYF,TRBJ2-3,17,TRBV15
CASSQRGGLNEQYF,TRBJ2-7,14,TRBV7-2
CASSYWSPTGVVNIEAFF,TRBJ1-1,18,TRBV12-3/TRBV12-4
CASSVPGQGAYEQYF,TRBJ2-7,15,TRBV7-2
CASSFMRQGTDTQYF,TRBJ2-3,15,TRBV27
CSVGWGSGANVLTF,TRBJ2-6,14,TRBV29-1
CASSIVGTGIYNEQFF,TRBJ2-1,16,TRBV19
CASSRQGSRRAEAFF,TRBJ1-1,15,TRBV6-1
CASSWERGYYEQYF,TRBJ2-7,14,TRBV28
CASSMRTGPMNTEAFF,TRBJ1-1,16,TRBV12-3/TRBV12-4
CASSLDYQPQHF,TRBJ1-5,12,TRBV7-2
CASSRTEQNTEAFF,TRBJ1-1,14,TRBV7-6
CASSESESGELFF,TRBJ2-2,13,TRBV10-1
CSALSGGTYEQYF,TRBJ2-7,13,TRBV20-1
CASSGRDSYEQYF,TRBJ2-7,13,TRBV10-2
CAEAGGQETQYF,TRBJ2-5,12,TRBV6-5